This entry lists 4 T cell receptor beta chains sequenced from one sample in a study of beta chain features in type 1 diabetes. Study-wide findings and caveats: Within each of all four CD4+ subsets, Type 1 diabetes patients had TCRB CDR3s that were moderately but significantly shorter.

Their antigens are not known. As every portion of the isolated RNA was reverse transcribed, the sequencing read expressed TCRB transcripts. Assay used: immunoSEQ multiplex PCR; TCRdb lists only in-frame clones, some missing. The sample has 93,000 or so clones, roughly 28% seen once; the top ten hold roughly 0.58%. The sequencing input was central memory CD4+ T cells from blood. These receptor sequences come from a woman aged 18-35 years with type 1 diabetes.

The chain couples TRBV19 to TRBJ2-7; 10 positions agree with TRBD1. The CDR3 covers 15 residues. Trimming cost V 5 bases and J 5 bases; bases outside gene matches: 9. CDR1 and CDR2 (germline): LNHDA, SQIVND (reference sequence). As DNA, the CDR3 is TGTGCCAGTAGTCCCCAGGGACAGGGGAGGAACGAGCAGTACTTC. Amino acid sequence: CASSPQGQGRNEQYF.

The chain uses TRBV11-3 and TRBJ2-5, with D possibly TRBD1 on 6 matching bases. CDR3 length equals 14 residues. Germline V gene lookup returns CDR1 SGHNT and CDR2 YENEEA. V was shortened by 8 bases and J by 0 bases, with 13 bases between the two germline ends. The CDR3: CASRLGQNQETQYF. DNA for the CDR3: TGTGCCAGCCGTCTCGGACAGAACCAAGAGACCCAGTACTTC.

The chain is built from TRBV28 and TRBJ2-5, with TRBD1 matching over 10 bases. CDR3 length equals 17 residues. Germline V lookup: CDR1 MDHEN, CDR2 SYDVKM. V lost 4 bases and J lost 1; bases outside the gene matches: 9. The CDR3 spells CASSSRFRTGGQETQYF. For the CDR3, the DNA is TGTGCCAGCAGTTCAAGATTTAGGACAGGGGGCCAAGAGACCCAGTACTTC.

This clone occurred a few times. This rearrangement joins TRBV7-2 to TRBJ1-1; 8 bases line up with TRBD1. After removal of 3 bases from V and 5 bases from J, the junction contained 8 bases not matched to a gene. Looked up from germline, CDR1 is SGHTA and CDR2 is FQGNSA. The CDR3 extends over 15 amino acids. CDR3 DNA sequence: TGTGCCAGCAGCTTCCCGACAGGGGTTAGGACTGAAGCTTTCTTT. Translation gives CASSFPTGVRTEAFF.